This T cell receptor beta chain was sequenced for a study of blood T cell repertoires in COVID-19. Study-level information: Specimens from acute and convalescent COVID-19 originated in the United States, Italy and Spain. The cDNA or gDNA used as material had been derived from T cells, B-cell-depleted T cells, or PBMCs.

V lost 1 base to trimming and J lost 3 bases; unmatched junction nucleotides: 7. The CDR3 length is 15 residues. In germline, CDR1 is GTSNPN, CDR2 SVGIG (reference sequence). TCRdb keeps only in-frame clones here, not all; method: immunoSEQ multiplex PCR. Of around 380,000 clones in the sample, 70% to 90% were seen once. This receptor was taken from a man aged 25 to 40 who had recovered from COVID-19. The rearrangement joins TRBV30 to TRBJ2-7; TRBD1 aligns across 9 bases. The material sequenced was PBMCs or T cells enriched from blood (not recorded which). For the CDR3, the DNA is TGTGCCTGGAGTGACCAGGGACAGGGAAGCTACGAGCAGTACTTC. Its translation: CAWSDQGQGSYEQYF.